The 21 T cell receptor beta chains listed next were all sequenced from one sample in a study of cytomegalovirus exposure and HLA in healthy donors. The PCR employed 60 Vbeta primers together with 13 Jbeta primers. Clones were sequenced by immunoSEQ multiplex PCR, and TCRdb holds only the in-frame ones, with some missing. The data show approximately 150,000 clones, with over 60% seen just once and around 2.8% held by the top ten. Sample: PBMCs. The receptor source for this set is a woman younger than 45 in good health and CMV-seronegative.

This sequence joins TRBV7-8 and TRBJ2-3; TRBD2 matches at 10 bases. The CDR3 totals 16 residues. Trimming removed 3 bases from V and 3 bases from J; junction bases left unmatched: 6. Germline CDR1 SGHVS, CDR2 FQNEAQ. CDR3 sequence reads: CASSFLAGEGTDTQYF. CDR3 coding DNA: TGTGCCAGCAGCTTCCTAGCGGGAGAGGGGACAGATACGCAGTATTTT. The whole variable domain, remainder taken from reference TRBV7-8 and TRBJ2-3, is GAGVSQSPRYKVAKRGQDVALRCDPISGHVSLFWYQQALGQGPEFLTYFQNEAQLDKSGLPSDRFFAERPEGSVSTLKIQRTQQEDSAVYLCASSFLAGEGTDTQYFGPGTRLTVL.

The V call is TRBV4-3, the J call TRBJ1-4; no definite D call. Germline CDR1 LGHNA, CDR2 YSLEER. CDR3 size: 13 residues. Trimming took 1 base from V and 8 from J, leaving 8 bases between them. The CDR3 protein is CASSQVREEKLFF. The CDR3 bases are TGCGCCAGCAGCCAAGTGAGGGAAGAAAAACTGTTTTTT.

This clone was counted a single time. The rearrangement joins TRBV7-3 to TRBJ2-3, with TRBD1 identical over 7 bases. Trimming removed 5 bases from V and 4 bases from J; junction bases left unmatched: 12. Germline CDR1 SGHTA, CDR2 FQGTGA. There are 16 residues in the CDR3. CDR3: CASSLGTEGSSDTQYF. CDR3 coding DNA: TGTGCCAGCAGCCTCGGGACAGAGGGCTCGTCAGATACGCAGTATTTT. The complete variable domain, with remaining parts taken from reference TRBV7-3 and TRBJ2-3, reads GAGVSQTPSNKVTEKGKYVELRCDPISGHTALYWYRQSLGQGPEFLIYFQGTGAADDSGLPNDRFFAVRPEGSVSTLKIQRTERGDSAVYLCASSLGTEGSSDTQYFGPGTRLTVL.

The chain has TRBV7-9 and TRBJ1-5; the D gene is possibly TRBD1 (5 bases). V dropped 5 bases and J dropped 10 bases, with 15 bases sitting between them. The CDR3 totals 13 residues. Germline V lookup: CDR1 SEHNR, CDR2 FQNEAQ (reference sequence). The CDR3 nucleotides are TGTGCCAGCAGCCGGACAACCGACAGCCCCCAGCATTTT. Its protein product is CASSRTTDSPQHF. The full variable domain, with the rest looked up from reference TRBV7-9 and TRBJ1-5, is DTGVSQNPRHKITKRGQNVTFRCDPISEHNRLYWYRQTLGQGPEFLTYFQNEAQLEKSRLLSDRFSAERPKGSFSTLEIQRTEQGDSAMYLCASSRTTDSPQHFGDGTRLSIL.

This rearrangement joins TRBV7-9 to TRBJ1-2; tentative D call: TRBD1 (5 bases). Trimming cost V 2 bases and J 7 bases, with 20 bases left between them. The CDR3 has 16 amino acids. The germline V gene has CDR1 SEHNR and CDR2 FQNEAQ (reference sequence). The CDR3 sequence: CASSLRATRDGIGYTF. As DNA, the CDR3 is TGTGCCAGCAGCTTAAGGGCAACCAGGGATGGGATTGGCTACACCTTC.

The V and J genes are TRBV27 and TRBJ2-7; TRBD1 matches at 9 bases. Germline CDR1 is MNHEY and CDR2 is SMNVEV (reference sequence). With V trimmed by 2 bases and J by 6 bases, 5 bases remained unmatched. The CDR3 runs to 14 residues. CDR3 in amino acids: CASSLGTGNFEQYF. The DNA of the CDR3 is TGTGCCAGCAGTTTAGGGACAGGGAACTTCGAGCAGTACTTC.

This chain connects TRBV9 to TRBJ2-1, with 10 bases aligning to TRBD2. Germline loops: CDR1 SGDLS, CDR2 YYNGEE. The V gene end was trimmed by 3 bases and the J gene end by 4 bases; junction bases not matched to a gene: 7. This CDR3 has 16 residues. The CDR3 DNA follows: TGTGCCAGCAGCGGAACCGGGACTAGCGTTTACAATGAGCAGTTCTTC. Amino acids: CASSGTGTSVYNEQFF.

This chain joins TRBV11-2 and TRBJ2-7; D unresolved. The CDR3 covers 13 residues. The germline V and J ends were trimmed by 5 bases and 10 bases, with 18 bases remaining between them. Germline V CDR1 and CDR2: SGHAT, FQNNGV. CDR3 region: CASSPVLESDQYF. CDR3 DNA sequence: TGTGCCAGCAGCCCAGTTTTGGAGTCTGATCAGTACTTC.

This clone has a single count. The CDR3 reads CASGTSGSYNEQFF. Written as DNA, the CDR3 is TGTGCCAGCGGAACTAGCGGCTCCTACAATGAGCAGTTCTTC. The chain recombines TRBV6-1 with TRBJ2-1; the match to TRBD2 covers 8 bases. The germline V gene encodes CDR1 MNHNS and CDR2 SASEGT. CDR3 length: 14 residues. The junction had 3 bases not matched to a gene; V was cut back by 8 bases and J by 0 bases.

This clone was found a few times. The chain employs TRBV7-2 and TRBJ2-3, with D hard to call. The CDR3 has 13 residues. Germline loops: CDR1 SGHTA, CDR2 FQGNSA. Trimming stripped 5 bases from V and 4 bases from J, with 10 bases between. The CDR3 reads CASSQSLADTQYF. DNA for the CDR3: TGTGCCAGCAGCCAGTCTTTGGCAGATACGCAGTATTTT. The whole variable domain, remainder taken from reference TRBV7-2 and TRBJ2-3, is GAGVSQSPSNKVTEKGKDVELRCDPISGHTALYWYRQSLGQGLEFLIYFQGNSAPDKSGLPSDRFSAERTGGSVSTLTIQRTQQEDSAVYLCASSQSLADTQYFGPGTRLTVL.

The chain couples TRBV7-9 to TRBJ1-5; D unresolved. The CDR3 has 14 residues. V lost 4 bases and J lost 4, with 11 bases in between. The germline gives CDR1 SEHNR, CDR2 FQNEAQ (reference sequence). The CDR3 protein is CASSSGNRNQPQHF. The CDR3 DNA reads TGTGCCAGCAGCTCCGGGAACAGAAATCAGCCCCAGCATTTT. Full variable domain (outside the CDR3, taken from reference TRBV7-9 and TRBJ1-5): DTGVSQNPRHKITKRGQNVTFRCDPISEHNRLYWYRQTLGQGPEFLTYFQNEAQLEKSRLLSDRFSAERPKGSFSTLEIQRTEQGDSAMYLCASSSGNRNQPQHFGDGTRLSIL.

This chain links TRBV7-9 with TRBJ2-7; TRBD1 might be the D (7 bases). This CDR3 spans 15 amino acids. Per the germline V gene, CDR1 is SEHNR and CDR2 is FQNEAQ (reference sequence). The ends were cut back, 5 bases at V and 3 bases at J, with 17 bases in the middle. The CDR3 sequence: CASSKGGDSNYEQYF. The CDR3 DNA follows: TGTGCCAGCAGCAAGGGCGGGGACAGCAACTACGAGCAGTACTTC. Together with reference TRBV7-9 and TRBJ2-7, the CDR3 gives the full variable domain: DTGVSQNPRHKITKRGQNVTFRCDPISEHNRLYWYRQTLGQGPEFLTYFQNEAQLEKSRLLSDRFSAERPKGSFSTLEIQRTEQGDSAMYLCASSKGGDSNYEQYFGPGTRLTVT.

The CDR3 loop is CASSEGRVGEAFF. The CDR3 DNA is TGTGCCAGCAGTGAAGGCAGGGTCGGTGAAGCTTTCTTT. The chain links TRBV2 to TRBJ1-1, with a tentative D call TRBD1 (5 bases). CDR1 is SNHLY, CDR2 FYNNEI, per germline. The CDR3 extends over 13 amino acids. Trimming stripped 1 base from V and 7 bases from J, with 10 bases between. Using reference TRBV2 and TRBJ1-1 for the parts outside the CDR3, the full variable domain is EPEVTQTPSHQVTQMGQEVILRCVPISNHLYFYWYRQILGQKVEFLVSFYNNEISEKSEIFDDQFSVERPDGSNFTLKIRSTKLEDSAMYFCASSEGRVGEAFFGQGTRLTVV.

There are a few counts of this clone. This sequence joins TRBV4-2 and TRBJ2-3; TRBD2 agrees at 9 bases. The CDR3 is 16 residues long. Germline loops: CDR1 LGHNA, CDR2 YNFKEQ. V was clipped by 1 base and J by 2 bases; unmatched bases: 4. The CDR3 loop reads CASSQAAGGPTDTQYF. The CDR3 coding sequence is TGTGCCAGCAGCCAAGCGGCGGGAGGGCCCACAGATACGCAGTATTTT.

V gene TRBV7-8 combines with J gene TRBJ1-6; unclear D gene. CDR1 SGHVS and CDR2 FQNEAQ come from the germline V gene. The CDR3 is 13 residues long. The germline V and J ends were trimmed by 5 bases and 10 bases, with 12 bases remaining between them. CDR3 nucleotides: TGTGCCAGCAGCCCCGGTTTACTGTCACCCCTCCACTTT. This encodes CASSPGLLSPLHF.

As DNA, the CDR3 is TGCGCCAGCAGCCAAGCAGGGGTCGGGAAGACCCAGTACTTC. Encoded protein: CASSQAGVGKTQYF. This chain joins TRBV4-1 and TRBJ2-5; a possible D gene is TRBD1 (6 bases). Germline-derived CDR1 and CDR2 are MGHRA and YSYEKL. There are 14 residues in the CDR3. V lost 1 base and J 6 bases, leaving 12 bases between the germline ends.

The chain links TRBV19 to TRBJ1-5; TRBD1 might be the D (6 bases). V lost 1 base, J lost 6 bases, and 16 bases lay in between. This CDR3 contains 16 residues. Germline CDR1 reads LNHDA; CDR2 reads SQIVND (reference sequence). The CDR3, as DNA: TGTGCCAGTAGTATAGGTACGGTGGGGGCGGGTCAGCCCCAGCATTTT. It specifies CASSIGTVGAGQPQHF.

This chain joins TRBV29-1 and TRBJ2-7; 13 positions agree with TRBD2. The CDR3 is made up of 14 amino acids. V trimming: 6 bases; J trimming: 2 bases; junction bases outside the gene matches: 4. Per the germline V gene, CDR1 is SQVTM and CDR2 is ANQGSEA. The CDR3 here is CSVSGLAGTYEQYF. The CDR3 coding sequence is TGCAGCGTATCGGGACTAGCGGGGACCTACGAGCAGTACTTC.

The chain couples TRBV20-1 to TRBJ1-5, with D hard to call. V dropped 3 bases and J dropped 5 bases, with 5 bases sitting between them. The CDR3 is made up of 11 amino acids. Per germline, CDR1 DFQATT and CDR2 SNEGSKA (reference sequence). The CDR3 nucleotides read TGCAGTGCTAGGGAGGATCAGCCCCAGCATTTT. It encodes CSAREDQPQHF.

This clone occurred a few times. This rearrangement joins TRBV4-3 to TRBJ2-7, with 8 bases fitting TRBD1. The CDR3 sequence is 17 residues long. V lost 0 bases and J lost 3; bases outside the gene matches: 10. Germline V gene lookup returns CDR1 LGHNA and CDR2 YSLEER. The CDR3 loop is CASSQDSAGGGFYEQYF. The DNA for the CDR3 is TGCGCCAGCAGCCAAGATTCGGCAGGGGGCGGCTTCTACGAGCAGTACTTC.

The rearrangement uses TRBV6-5 and TRBJ1-1; the D gene is possibly TRBD1 (5 bases). Germline V gives CDR1 MNHEY, CDR2 SVGAGI. The V gene lost 5 bases and the J gene lost 0 bases, with 7 bases spanning the gap. This CDR3 region has 13 residues. The CDR3 DNA sequence: TGTGCCAGCAGTCCGACAGTGAACACTGAAGCTTTCTTT. Translation: CASSPTVNTEAFF.